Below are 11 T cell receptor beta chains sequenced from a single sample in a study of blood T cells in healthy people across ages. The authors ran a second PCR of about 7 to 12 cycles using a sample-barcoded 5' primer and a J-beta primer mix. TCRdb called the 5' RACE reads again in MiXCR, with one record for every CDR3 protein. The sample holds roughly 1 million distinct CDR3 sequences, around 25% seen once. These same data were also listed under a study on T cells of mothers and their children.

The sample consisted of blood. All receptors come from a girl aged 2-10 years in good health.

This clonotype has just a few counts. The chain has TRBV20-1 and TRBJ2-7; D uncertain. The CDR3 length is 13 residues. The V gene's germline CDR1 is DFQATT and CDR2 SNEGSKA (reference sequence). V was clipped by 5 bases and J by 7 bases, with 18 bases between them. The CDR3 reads CSAPLGGGEEQYF. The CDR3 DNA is TGCAGTGCTCCTCTCGGCGGCGGCGAGGAGCAGTACTTC.

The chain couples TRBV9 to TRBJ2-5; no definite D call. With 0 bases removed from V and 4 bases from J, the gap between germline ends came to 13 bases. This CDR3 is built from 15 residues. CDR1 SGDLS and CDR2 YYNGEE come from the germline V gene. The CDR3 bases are TGTGCCAGCAGCGTAGGCGCCCACGAACGAGAGACCCAGTACTTC. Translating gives CASSVGAHERETQYF.

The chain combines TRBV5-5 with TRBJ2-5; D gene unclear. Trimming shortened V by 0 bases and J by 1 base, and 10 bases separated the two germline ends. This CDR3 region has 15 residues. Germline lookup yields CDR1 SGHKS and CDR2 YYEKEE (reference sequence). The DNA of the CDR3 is TGTGCCAGCAGCTTGGAACCAGATTCCCAAGAGACCCAGTACTTC. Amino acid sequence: CASSLEPDSQETQYF.

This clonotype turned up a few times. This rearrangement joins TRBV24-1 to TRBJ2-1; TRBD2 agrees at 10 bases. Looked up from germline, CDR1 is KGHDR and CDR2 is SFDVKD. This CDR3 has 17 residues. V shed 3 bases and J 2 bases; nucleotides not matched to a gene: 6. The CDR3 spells CATSDPSLAGPYNEQFF. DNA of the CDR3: TGTGCCACCAGTGATCCCTCACTAGCGGGACCCTACAATGAGCAGTTCTTC.

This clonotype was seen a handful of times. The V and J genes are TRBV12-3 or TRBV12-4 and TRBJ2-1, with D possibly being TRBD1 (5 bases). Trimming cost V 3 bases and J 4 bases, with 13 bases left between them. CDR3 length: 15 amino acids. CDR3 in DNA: TGTGCCAGCAGTTTTGGGGCCGTATCTTACAATGAGCAGTTCTTC. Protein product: CASSFGAVSYNEQFF.

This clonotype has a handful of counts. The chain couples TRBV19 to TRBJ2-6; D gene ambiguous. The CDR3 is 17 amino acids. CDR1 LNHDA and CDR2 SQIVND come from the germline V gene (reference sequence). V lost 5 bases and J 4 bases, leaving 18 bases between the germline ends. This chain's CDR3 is CASSYDEGPSGANVLTF. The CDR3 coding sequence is TGTGCCAGTAGTTATGATGAAGGACCGAGCGGGGCCAACGTCCTGACTTTC.

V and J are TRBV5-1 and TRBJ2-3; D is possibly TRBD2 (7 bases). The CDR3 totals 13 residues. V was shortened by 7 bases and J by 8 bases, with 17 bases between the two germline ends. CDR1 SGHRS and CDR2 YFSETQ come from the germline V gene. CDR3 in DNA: TGCGCCAGCTTTCAAAGGGGGACTACTACGCAGTATTTT. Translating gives CASFQRGTTTQYF.

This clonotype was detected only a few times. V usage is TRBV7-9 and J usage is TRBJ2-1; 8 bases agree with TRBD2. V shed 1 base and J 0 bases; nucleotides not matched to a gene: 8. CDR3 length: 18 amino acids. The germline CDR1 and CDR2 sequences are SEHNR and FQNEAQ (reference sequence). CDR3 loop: CASSLEAGARSSYNEQFF. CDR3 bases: TGTGCCAGCAGCTTAGAAGCGGGGGCCAGGAGCTCCTACAATGAGCAGTTCTTC.

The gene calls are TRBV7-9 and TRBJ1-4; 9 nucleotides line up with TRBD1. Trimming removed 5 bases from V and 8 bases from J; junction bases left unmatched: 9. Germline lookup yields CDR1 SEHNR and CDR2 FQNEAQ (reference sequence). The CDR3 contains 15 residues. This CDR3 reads CASSQLGQGEEKLFF. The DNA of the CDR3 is TGTGCCAGCAGCCAGCTGGGACAGGGAGAGGAAAAACTGTTTTTT.

The CDR3 nucleotides are TGTGCCAGCAGCGAGCAGGGATTTGGCTACACCTTC. It encodes CASSEQGFGYTF. V usage is TRBV3-1 and J usage is TRBJ1-2; maybe TRBD1 (5 bases). In germline, CDR1 is LGHDT, CDR2 YNNKEL (reference sequence). Deletions cut 5 bases from V and 7 bases from J, with 11 bases between. CDR3 length equals 12 residues.

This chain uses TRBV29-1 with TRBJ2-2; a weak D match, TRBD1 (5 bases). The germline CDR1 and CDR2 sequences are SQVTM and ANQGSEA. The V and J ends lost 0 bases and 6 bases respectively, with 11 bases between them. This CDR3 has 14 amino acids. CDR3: CSVEDPVGAGELFF. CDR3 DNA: TGCAGCGTTGAAGATCCCGTAGGGGCCGGGGAGCTGTTTTTT.